The subject of this entry is one T cell receptor (beta chain). The data were obtained in a study of T cell changes during pregnancy in multiple sclerosis. V was clipped by 1 base and J by 3 bases; unmatched bases: 5. Germline CDR1 and CDR2: LNHDA and SQIVND (reference sequence). The CDR3 runs to 15 residues. Using immunoSEQ multiplex PCR, the repertoire was profiled, and TCRdb retains in-frame clones only, with some absent. The top ten clones hold under 0.65% of a sample with some 40,000 clones, roughly nine tenths of them seen once. The source material was CD4+ T cells from peripheral blood mononuclear cells, sampled in the first trimester of pregnancy. The origin of this receptor is a female donor with multiple sclerosis, enrolled in a pregnancy study. The genes are TRBV19 and TRBJ2-7; 8 bases agree with TRBD1. The CDR3: CASSIGTGLNYEQYF. For the CDR3, the DNA is TGTGCCAGTAGTATAGGGACAGGGTTGAACTACGAGCAGTACTTC.